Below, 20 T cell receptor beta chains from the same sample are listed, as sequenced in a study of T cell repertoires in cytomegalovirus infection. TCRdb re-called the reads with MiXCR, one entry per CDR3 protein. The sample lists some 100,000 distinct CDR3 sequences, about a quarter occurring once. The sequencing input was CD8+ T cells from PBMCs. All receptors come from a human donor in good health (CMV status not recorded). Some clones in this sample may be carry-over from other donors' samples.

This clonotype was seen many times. The CDR3 nucleotides are TGTGCCAGCAGCTTGGGACTAGCGGGGGGGCCGGGCACAGATACGCAGTATTTT. Amino acid sequence: CASSLGLAGGPGTDTQYF. The chain recombines TRBV7-6 with TRBJ2-3, with 16 bases matching TRBD2. After removal of 3 bases from V and 1 base from J, the junction contained 4 bases not matched to a gene. The germline V gene encodes CDR1 SGHVS and CDR2 FNYEAQ. This CDR3 is 18 amino acids long.

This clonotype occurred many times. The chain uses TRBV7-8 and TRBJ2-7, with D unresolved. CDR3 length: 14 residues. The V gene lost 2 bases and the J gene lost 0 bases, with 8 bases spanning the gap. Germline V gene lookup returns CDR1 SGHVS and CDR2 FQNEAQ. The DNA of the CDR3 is TGTGCCAGCAGCTTACTGCAGTCCTCCTACGAGCAGTACTTC. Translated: CASSLLQSSYEQYF. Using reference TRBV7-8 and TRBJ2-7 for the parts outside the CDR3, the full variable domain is GAGVSQSPRYKVAKRGQDVALRCDPISGHVSLFWYQQALGQGPEFLTYFQNEAQLDKSGLPSDRFFAERPEGSVSTLKIQRTQQEDSAVYLCASSLLQSSYEQYFGPGTRLTVT.

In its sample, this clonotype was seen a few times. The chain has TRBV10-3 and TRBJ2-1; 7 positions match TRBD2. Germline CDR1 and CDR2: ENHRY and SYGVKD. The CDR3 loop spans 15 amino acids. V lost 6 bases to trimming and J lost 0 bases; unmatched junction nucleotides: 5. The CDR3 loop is CAIRPTSASYNEQFF. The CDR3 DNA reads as TGTGCCATCAGGCCTACTAGCGCCTCCTACAATGAGCAGTTCTTC.

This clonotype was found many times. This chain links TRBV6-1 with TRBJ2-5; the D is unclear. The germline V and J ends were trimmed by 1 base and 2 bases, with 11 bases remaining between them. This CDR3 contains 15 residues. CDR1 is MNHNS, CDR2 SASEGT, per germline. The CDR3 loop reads CASSEVSLAQETQYF. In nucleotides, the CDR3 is TGTGCCAGCAGTGAAGTCTCGTTGGCACAAGAGACCCAGTACTTC.

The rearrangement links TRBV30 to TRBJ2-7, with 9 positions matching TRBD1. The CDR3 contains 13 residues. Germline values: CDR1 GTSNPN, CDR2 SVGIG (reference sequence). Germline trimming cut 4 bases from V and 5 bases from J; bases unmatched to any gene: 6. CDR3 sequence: CAWTWGQGNEQYF. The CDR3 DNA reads TGTGCCTGGACGTGGGGACAGGGAAACGAGCAGTACTTC.

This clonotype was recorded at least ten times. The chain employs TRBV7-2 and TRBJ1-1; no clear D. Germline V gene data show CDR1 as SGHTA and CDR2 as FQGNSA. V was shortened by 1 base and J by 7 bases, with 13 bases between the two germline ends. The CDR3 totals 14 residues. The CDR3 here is CASSLVMGKGEAFF. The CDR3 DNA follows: TGTGCCAGCAGCTTAGTCATGGGTAAAGGTGAAGCTTTCTTT.

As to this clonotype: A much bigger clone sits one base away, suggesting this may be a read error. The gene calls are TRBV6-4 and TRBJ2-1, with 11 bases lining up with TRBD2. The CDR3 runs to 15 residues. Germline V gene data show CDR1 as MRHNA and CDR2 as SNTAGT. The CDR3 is CAGSDSSSGGNEQFF. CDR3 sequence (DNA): TGTGCCGGCAGTGACTCTTCTAGCGGGGGGAATGAGCAGTTCTTC.

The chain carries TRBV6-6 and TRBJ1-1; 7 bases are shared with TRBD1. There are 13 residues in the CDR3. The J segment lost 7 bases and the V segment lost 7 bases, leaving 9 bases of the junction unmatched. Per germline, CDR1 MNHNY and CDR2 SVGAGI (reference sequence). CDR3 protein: CASTIPGQFEAFF. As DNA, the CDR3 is TGTGCCAGCACCATACCGGGACAGTTTGAAGCTTTCTTT.

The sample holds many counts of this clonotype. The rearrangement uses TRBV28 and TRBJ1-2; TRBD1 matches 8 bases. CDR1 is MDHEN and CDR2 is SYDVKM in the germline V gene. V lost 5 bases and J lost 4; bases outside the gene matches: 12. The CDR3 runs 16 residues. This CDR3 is CASSPRTGRVGYGYTF. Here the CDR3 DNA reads TGTGCCAGCAGTCCTCGGACAGGGCGCGTTGGCTATGGCTACACCTTC.

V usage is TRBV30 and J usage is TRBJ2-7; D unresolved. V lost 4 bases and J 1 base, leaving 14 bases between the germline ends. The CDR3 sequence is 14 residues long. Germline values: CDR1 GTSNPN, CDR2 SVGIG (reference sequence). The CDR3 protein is CAWTPFGSSYEQYF. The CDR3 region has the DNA TGTGCCTGGACCCCCTTTGGCAGTTCCTACGAGCAGTACTTC.

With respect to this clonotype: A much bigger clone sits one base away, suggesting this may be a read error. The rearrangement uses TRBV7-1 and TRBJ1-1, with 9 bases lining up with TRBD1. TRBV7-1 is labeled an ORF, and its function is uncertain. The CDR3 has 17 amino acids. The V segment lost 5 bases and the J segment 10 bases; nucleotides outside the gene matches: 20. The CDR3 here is CASSTRTGDHMTLGAFF. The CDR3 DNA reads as TGTGCCAGCAGCACCCGGACAGGGGACCACATGACTCTAGGAGCTTTCTTT.

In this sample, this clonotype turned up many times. CDR3 sequence reads: CASSRSGGYNEQFF. Here the CDR3 DNA reads TGCGCCAGCAGTCGTAGCGGGGGTTACAATGAGCAGTTCTTC. The chain couples TRBV4-3 to TRBJ2-1, with 9 bases that match TRBD2. The CDR3 consists of 14 residues. Germline V gives CDR1 LGHNA, CDR2 YSLEER. V lost 6 bases and J lost 4; bases outside the gene matches: 4.

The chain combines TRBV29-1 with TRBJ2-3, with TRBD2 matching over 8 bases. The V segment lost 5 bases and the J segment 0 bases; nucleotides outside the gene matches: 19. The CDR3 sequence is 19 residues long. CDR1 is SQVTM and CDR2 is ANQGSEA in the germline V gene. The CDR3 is CSVMGGADLLADSTDTQYF. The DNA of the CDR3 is TGCAGCGTTATGGGGGGCGCGGATTTACTAGCGGATAGCACAGATACGCAGTATTTT.

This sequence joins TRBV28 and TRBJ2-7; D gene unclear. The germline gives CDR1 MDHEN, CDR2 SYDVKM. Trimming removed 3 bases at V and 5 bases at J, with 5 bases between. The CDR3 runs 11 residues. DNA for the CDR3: TGTGCCAGCAGTTTCAAGGACGAGCAGTACTTC. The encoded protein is CASSFKDEQYF. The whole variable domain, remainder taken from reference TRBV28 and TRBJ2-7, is DVKVTQSSRYLVKRTGEKVFLECVQDMDHENMFWYRQDPGLGLRLIYFSYDVKMKEKGDIPEGYSVSREKKERFSLILESASTNQTSMYLCASSFKDEQYFGPGTRLTVT.

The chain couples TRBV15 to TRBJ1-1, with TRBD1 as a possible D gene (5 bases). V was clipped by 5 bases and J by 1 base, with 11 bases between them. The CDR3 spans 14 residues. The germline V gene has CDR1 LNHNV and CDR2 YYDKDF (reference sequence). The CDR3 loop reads CATSGNDRNTEAFF. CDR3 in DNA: TGTGCCACCAGCGGAAACGACAGGAACACTGAAGCTTTCTTT.

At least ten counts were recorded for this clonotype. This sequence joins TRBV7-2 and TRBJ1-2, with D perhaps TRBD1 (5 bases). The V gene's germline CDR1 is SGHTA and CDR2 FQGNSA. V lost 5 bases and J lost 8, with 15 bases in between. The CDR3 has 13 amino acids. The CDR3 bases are TGTGCCAGCAGCCCTATGGGGGTACAGGGCTACACCTTC. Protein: CASSPMGVQGYTF.

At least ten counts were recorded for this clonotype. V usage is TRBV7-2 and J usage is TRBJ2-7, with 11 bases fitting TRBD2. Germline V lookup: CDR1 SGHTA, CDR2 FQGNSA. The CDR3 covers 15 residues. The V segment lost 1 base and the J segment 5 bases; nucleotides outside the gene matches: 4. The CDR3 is CASSLDGTSGNEQYF. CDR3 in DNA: TGTGCCAGCAGCTTAGATGGGACTAGCGGAAACGAGCAGTACTTC.

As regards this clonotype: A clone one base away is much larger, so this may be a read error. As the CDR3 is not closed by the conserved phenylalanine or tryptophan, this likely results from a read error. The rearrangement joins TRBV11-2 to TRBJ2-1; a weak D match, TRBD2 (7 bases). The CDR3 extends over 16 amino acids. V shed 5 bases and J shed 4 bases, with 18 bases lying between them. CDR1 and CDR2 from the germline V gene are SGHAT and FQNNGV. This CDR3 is CASSPARGGEYNEQFI. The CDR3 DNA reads TGTGCCAGCAGCCCGGCGAGGGGGGGAGAGTACAATGAGCAGTTCATC.

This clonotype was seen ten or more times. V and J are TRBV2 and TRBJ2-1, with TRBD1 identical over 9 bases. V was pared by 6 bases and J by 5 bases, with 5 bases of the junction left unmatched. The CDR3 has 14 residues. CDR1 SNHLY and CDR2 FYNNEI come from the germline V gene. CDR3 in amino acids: CASSWTGANNEQFF. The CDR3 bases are TGTGCCAGCAGCTGGACAGGGGCGAACAATGAGCAGTTCTTC. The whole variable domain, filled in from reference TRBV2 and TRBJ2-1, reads EPEVTQTPSHQVTQMGQEVILRCVPISNHLYFYWYRQILGQKVEFLVSFYNNEISEKSEIFDDQFSVERPDGSNFTLKIRSTKLEDSAMYFCASSWTGANNEQFFGPGTRLTVL.

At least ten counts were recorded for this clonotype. CDR3 nucleotides: TGTGCCAGCAGCTTCAGACAGGGAAGCAATCAGCCCCAGCATTTT. Its protein is CASSFRQGSNQPQHF. J is TRBJ1-5 and V is TRBV7-6, with 7 bases fitting TRBD1. The CDR3 spans 15 residues. Germline values: CDR1 SGHVS, CDR2 FNYEAQ. J lost 1 base, V lost 3 bases, and 3 bases had no gene match.